This is a list of T cell receptor beta chains from one sample in a study of beta chain features in type 1 diabetes. Libraries were prepared by immunoSEQ multiplex PCR; TCRdb keeps only in-frame clonotypes and omits some of them. The sample carries about 470,000 clones, about 30% recorded once. The sequencing sample was made of naive CD4+ T cells from blood. These TCRs come from a man aged 18 to 29 in good health. Each CDR3 is given with its conserved first and last residue. A D gene is named only where the DNA matches it firmly. Not every row has a clone size; where given, it reads once, few, many or a size class.

D gene	J gene	V gene	clone size	CDR3 protein	CDR3 DNA
TRBD1	TRBJ1-5	TRBV28	NA	CARGTGGQPQHF	TGTGCCAGGGGGACAGGGGGTCAGCCCCAGCATTTT
TRBD1	TRBJ2-3	TRBV10-3	NA	CAIRYTGGTDTQYF	TGTGCCATCAGATATACAGGGGGCACAGATACGCAGTATTTT
TRBD1	TRBJ2-1	TRBV7-9	NA	CASSNTGTGNDEQFF	TGTGCCAGCAGCAATACCGGGACAGGGAACGATGAGCAGTTCTTC
NA	TRBJ2-1	TRBV23-1	NA	CASSQSLQFYNEQFF	TGCGCCAGCAGTCAATCCCTTCAGTTCTACAATGAGCAGTTCTTC
TRBD2	TRBJ2-1	TRBV19	few	CASSIDVAGIEFF	TGTGCCAGTAGTATAGACGTAGCGGGAATTGAGTTCTTC
NA	TRBJ2-3	TRBV7-2	NA	CASSEQVTSTDTQYF	TGTGCCAGCAGCGAACAGGTGACTAGCACAGATACGCAGTATTTT
NA	TRBJ2-7	TRBV10-3	NA	CAISESSSYEQYF	TGTGCCATCAGTGAGTCCAGCTCCTACGAGCAGTACTTC
NA	TRBJ1-1	TRBV30	few	CAWKEVPNTEAFF	TGTGCCTGGAAGGAGGTTCCGAACACTGAAGCTTTCTTT
TRBD2	TRBJ2-1	TRBV10-3	NA	CAISSGSGYNEQFF	TGTGCCATCTCTAGCGGGAGCGGCTACAATGAGCAGTTCTTC
TRBD1	TRBJ2-5	TRBV9	few	CASSPGGGPQETQYF	TGTGCCAGCAGCCCAGGGGGCGGCCCCCAAGAGACCCAGTACTTC
NA	TRBJ1-2	TRBV5-1	few	CASSPDGGPYGYTF	TGCGCCAGCAGCCCCGACGGAGGACCCTATGGCTACACCTTC
NA	TRBJ2-1	TRBV5-6	NA	CASSGVQGLSYNEQFF	TGTGCCAGCAGCGGAGTACAGGGTTTGTCCTACAATGAGCAGTTCTTC
TRBD1	TRBJ1-5	TRBV2	NA	CASTRDSLQPQHF	TGTGCCAGCACACGGGACAGCCTACAGCCCCAGCATTTT
NA	TRBJ2-2	TRBV25-1	few	CASSVKGVGELFF	TGTGCCAGCAGTGTAAAAGGGGTCGGGGAGCTGTTTTTT
NA	TRBJ2-1	TRBV7-9	few	CASSSGGEQFF	TGTGCCAGCAGCTCGGGGGGCGAGCAGTTCTTC
NA	TRBJ2-1	TRBV10-1	NA	CASSRGRSSYNEQFF	TGCGCCAGCAGCAGGGGACGGTCCTCCTACAATGAGCAGTTCTTC
NA	TRBJ2-5	TRBV18	NA	CASSKAGETQYF	TGTGCCAGCTCGAAGGCGGGAGAGACCCAGTACTTC
NA	TRBJ2-1	TRBV25-1	NA	CASSEYRPDNEQFF	TGTGCCAGCAGTGAATATAGGCCTGACAATGAGCAGTTCTTC
NA	TRBJ2-1	TRBV10-3	few	CAISGGTHYNEQFF	TGTGCCATCAGTGGTGGGACACACTACAATGAGCAGTTCTTC
NA	TRBJ2-1	TRBV4-2	once	CASSQKRDGGYYNEQFF	TGTGCCAGCAGTCAAAAGAGGGACGGAGGATACTACAATGAGCAGTTCTTC
TRBD1	TRBJ1-2	TRBV30	few	CAWSVRGQGYGYTF	TGTGCCTGGAGTGTACGGGGACAGGGGTATGGCTACACCTTC
NA	TRBJ1-2	TRBV20-1	few	CSAGYGYTF	TGCAGTGCGGGGTATGGCTACACCTTC
NA	TRBJ1-1	TRBV4-2	NA	CASSQDGAGRTEAFF	TGTGCCAGCAGCCAAGATGGAGCAGGGCGAACTGAAGCTTTCTTT
TRBD2	TRBJ2-6	TRBV30	NA	CAWSVPLAGLNGANVLTF	TGTGCCTGGAGTGTACCACTAGCGGGTCTCAATGGGGCCAACGTCCTGACTTTC
NA	TRBJ1-3	TRBV29-1	NA	CSVETSGNTIYF	TGCAGCGTTGAAACTTCTGGAAACACCATATATTTT
TRBD1	TRBJ2-3	TRBV6-5	few	CASSRMRQGTDTQYF	TGTGCCAGCAGTCGCATGCGACAGGGGACAGATACGCAGTATTTT
TRBD1	TRBJ1-1	TRBV30	NA	CAWTQGTGRNTEAFF	TGTGCCTGGACCCAAGGGACAGGGCGGAACACTGAAGCTTTCTTT
TRBD2	TRBJ2-1	TRBV2	NA	CASSETSGAYNEQFF	TGTGCCAGCAGCGAGACTAGCGGGGCTTACAATGAGCAGTTCTTC
NA	TRBJ2-7	TRBV6-5	NA	CASSYSSDRPYEQYF	TGTGCCAGCAGTTACTCCAGCGACAGACCCTACGAGCAGTACTTC
NA	TRBJ2-1	TRBV28	NA	CASTGYRYNEQFF	TGTGCCAGTACAGGGTACCGCTACAATGAGCAGTTCTTC